This TCR beta chain was profiled in a study of lymphopenia after photon versus proton radiotherapy (dated by TCRdb to about 2019). Turning to the overall study: The study compared the immunological effects of photon versus proton radiation therapy in patients with gastrointestinal tumors who developed high-grade lymphopenia. The cohort comprised 20 patients with gastrointestinal tumors who received either photon or proton therapy and then developed lymphopenia. The study was designed to characterize how the impact on the immune system differs between the two radiation modalities. Results and caveats for the whole study, not just this receptor: The authors looked at the survival association only in patients who died, and they framed better survival with proton therapy as a possibility rather than a demonstrated result. Across the cohort, a larger post-nadir drop in TCR diversity was inversely correlated with overall survival time among patients who died. During treatment, patients who received proton therapy stayed relatively stable, whereas patients who received photon therapy lost naive T cells and TCR diversity and gained effector/memory populations. After the lymphocyte count nadir, repertoires from photon-treated patients showed oligoclonal expansion, particularly of CD8+ Temra cells, and this expansion drove the decline in diversity.

A note on this clone: Its recognized antigen is unknown. Base qualities are not at hand, and no much larger clone is one base apart.

The receptor library was made with the immunoSEQ multiplex PCR assay. Deep sequencing of rearranged TCR beta loci, alongside multiparametric flow cytometry, was used to profile T cell repertoires. As stored in TCRdb, this immuneACCESS dataset retains in-frame rearrangements with V and J assigned. A fraction of the clones does not appear; measured against another copy, unresolved V genes explain less than half of the discrepancy, and the remainder lacks a known reason. In all, the sample holds tens of thousands of clones, and roughly 83% of those were seen once. Approximately 2% of the sample goes to the ten largest clones. Sequences MNHEY (CDR1) and SMNVEV (CDR2) are obtained from the germline V gene (reference sequence). The CDR3 covers 12 residues, taking in both the cysteine and the phenylalanine. The only DNA kept is the CDR3, 36 bases in frame from the first base. V loses 5 bases of germline sequence and J loses 5 bases, and the interval between the two ends is 8 bases.

The sequence joins TRBV27 to TRBJ2-3, with TRBD1 as a weak D call on 5 bases. This TCR was sampled from a man between 60 and 75 years old with pancreatic cancer. This material consisted of peripheral blood, taken from a patient treated with proton-based radiotherapy. The DNA sequence is as follows: TGTGCCAGCAGTGCCCAGGGAGATACGCAGTATTTT. Translated, it reads CASSAQGDTQYF.